These T cell receptor beta chains were read from a single sample in a study of T cell changes during pregnancy in multiple sclerosis. The protocol was immunoSEQ multiplex PCR, while the TCRdb copy is restricted to in-frame clones and leaves out a portion. Among fewer than 55,000 clones, roughly 89% were seen once, and the ten largest hold 5% to 6.5%. This material consisted of peripheral blood, taken after pregnancy. These receptor sequences come from a female donor in good health, enrolled as a control in a pregnancy study. CDR3s include the opening cysteine and the closing phenylalanine or tryptophan. The D gene is left open where the match is weak. Clone size appears in some rows only: once, few, many, or a class for an expanded clone.

V gene	D gene	J gene	clone size	CDR3 DNA	CDR3 protein
TRBV11-3	NA	TRBJ2-3	NA	TGTGCCAGCAGCTTAACAGGGCCTGGTGCGCAGTATTTT	CASSLTGPGAQYF
TRBV5-1	TRBD1	TRBJ1-1	NA	TGCGCCAGTTCGGTGGGACAGGGTTTAACTGAAGCTTTCTTT	CASSVGQGLTEAFF
TRBV4-2	NA	TRBJ2-7	NA	TGTGCCAGCAGCCGGGGGGACTCCTACGAGCAGTACTTC	CASSRGDSYEQYF
TRBV7-3	NA	TRBJ2-3	NA	TGTGCCAGCAGCTGGGGGGGCCCGGGGGATACGCAGTATTTT	CASSWGGPGDTQYF
TRBV7-6	TRBD1	TRBJ1-6	NA	TGTGCCAGCAGCTTAGAAGGGACAGATAATTCACCCCTCCACTTT	CASSLEGTDNSPLHF
TRBV6-6	NA	TRBJ2-7	NA	TGTGCCAGCAGCCCCAGGGACGAGCAGTACTTC	CASSPRDEQYF
TRBV30	TRBD1	TRBJ1-1	NA	TGTGCCTGGGACAGGGGTCGGGCTGAAGCTTTCTTT	CAWDRGRAEAFF
TRBV4-3	TRBD1	TRBJ1-1	once	TGCGCCAGCAGCCAAGATGGAGGGACAGGGGACACTGAAGCTTTCTTT	CASSQDGGTGDTEAFF
TRBV18	NA	TRBJ1-3	once	TGTGCCAGCTCACCACCGGGGCCCAACACTGGAAACACCATATATTTT	CASSPPGPNTGNTIYF
TRBV5-8	TRBD1	TRBJ2-1	NA	TGTGCCAGCAGCCTAGCACAGGGGGCGCGTCATGAGCAGTTCTTC	CASSLAQGARHEQFF
TRBV28	TRBD2	TRBJ2-7	NA	TGTGCCAGCAGGAGAGCGGGAAACTCCTACGAGCAGTACTTC	CASRRAGNSYEQYF
TRBV10-3	NA	TRBJ1-6	NA	TGTGCCACACAGACAGCCGATCATTCACCCCTCCACTTT	CATQTADHSPLHF
TRBV19	NA	TRBJ2-7	NA	TGTGCCAGTAGCGACCGGGATCTTTATTACGAGCAGTACTTC	CASSDRDLYYEQYF
TRBV4-3	TRBD2	TRBJ2-7	NA	TGCGCCAGCAGCCAAGATCTAGCGGGGGCCGAGCAGTACTTC	CASSQDLAGAEQYF
TRBV19	TRBD2	TRBJ2-6	NA	TGTGCCAGTTTTATGGCGGGGGGGGGCTCTGGGGCCAACGTCCTGACTTTC	CASFMAGGGSGANVLTF
TRBV28	TRBD1	TRBJ2-2	once	TGTGCCAGCAGCTCCGGGACAGGGGCTACCGGGGAGCTGTTTTTT	CASSSGTGATGELFF
TRBV9	TRBD1	TRBJ2-5	NA	TGTGCCAGCAGCGTAGAAGGACAGGCAATTCAAGAGACCCAGTACTTC	CASSVEGQAIQETQYF
TRBV27	NA	TRBJ2-2	NA	TGTGCCAGCAGCCAGGGAACCGGGGAGCTGTTTTTT	CASSQGTGELFF
TRBV30	TRBD1	TRBJ2-3	once	TGTGCCTGGAGCAGGGGGTCCACAGATACGCAGTATTTT	CAWSRGSTDTQYF
TRBV9	NA	TRBJ1-6	NA	TGTGCCAGCAGCCCACCAGGAACCTCCTATAATTCACCCCTCCACTTT	CASSPPGTSYNSPLHF
TRBV29-1	TRBD1	TRBJ2-7	NA	TGCAGCGTGACTTTTACAGGGGCCGCAGGGGTCTACGAGCAGTACTTC	CSVTFTGAAGVYEQYF
TRBV7-2	TRBD1	TRBJ1-4	NA	TGTGCCAGCAGCCCTGGACAGGCCACTGCAGGGGGAAAACTGTTTTTT	CASSPGQATAGGKLFF
TRBV7-8	TRBD1	TRBJ1-1	once	TGTGCCAGCAGCTTCGGACAGGGACGGGAAGCTTTCTTT	CASSFGQGREAFF
TRBV7-3	TRBD1	TRBJ2-3	NA	TGTGCCAGCAGCTCTGGGACAGGGTCACCCACAGATACGCAGTATTTT	CASSSGTGSPTDTQYF
TRBV6-5	NA	TRBJ2-2	NA	TGTGCCAGTAAAGTGGCTGCGAACACCGGGGAGCTGTTTTTT	CASKVAANTGELFF
TRBV7-3	TRBD2	TRBJ2-3	once	TGTGCCAGCAGCTTAGGGCTAGCGGGAGGAACAGATACGCAGTATTTT	CASSLGLAGGTDTQYF
TRBV18	TRBD1	TRBJ1-2	NA	TGTGCCAGCTCACTTCTCCCGGGACAGGAAATCTATGGCTACACCTTC	CASSLLPGQEIYGYTF
TRBV5-1	TRBD1	TRBJ1-5	NA	TGCGCCAGCAGACCCGGGACAGGGGAGAGCAATCAGCCCCAGCATTTT	CASRPGTGESNQPQHF
TRBV14	NA	TRBJ2-5	once	TGTGCCAGCAGCGCTACAGGACCCCTGGGAGAGACCCAGTACTTC	CASSATGPLGETQYF
TRBV29-1	NA	TRBJ2-1	once	TGCAGCGCCTCCATAACGACGGGGAATGAGCAGTTCTTC	CSASITTGNEQFF
TRBV27	NA	TRBJ1-2	NA	TGTGCCAGCAGCCTAGGGGTGGCCTATGGCTACACCTTC	CASSLGVAYGYTF
TRBV12-5	TRBD1	TRBJ1-2	NA	TGTGCTAGTGGGGCACAGGGGGCAGGTGGCTACACCTTC	CASGAQGAGGYTF
TRBV11-2	NA	TRBJ1-2	NA	TGTGCCAGCCGAACTGGGGGGTATGGCTACACCTTC	CASRTGGYGYTF
TRBV7-9	TRBD1	TRBJ1-6	NA	TGTGCCAGCAGCTTAAGTCAGGGGGGAACTAATTCACCCCTCCACTTT	CASSLSQGGTNSPLHF
TRBV9	TRBD1	TRBJ1-2	NA	TGTGCCAGCAGCGTAGCTCGGGACAGGGACCATGGCTACACCTTC	CASSVARDRDHGYTF
TRBV28	TRBD1	TRBJ1-5	NA	TGTGCCAGCAGTTTAGACAGGGGAAGGAATCAGCCCCAGCATTTT	CASSLDRGRNQPQHF
TRBV28	NA	TRBJ1-1	NA	TGTGCCAGCAGTCGACGGGGAAACACTGAAGCTTTCTTT	CASSRRGNTEAFF
TRBV16	NA	TRBJ1-6	NA	TGTGCCAGCAGCCAATACCCAGGGCCTTCAGCACCCCTCCACTTT	CASSQYPGPSAPLHF
TRBV9	NA	TRBJ1-3	NA	TGTGCCAGCAGCGTACACAGCTCTGGAAACACCATATATTTT	CASSVHSSGNTIYF
TRBV2	NA	TRBJ1-4	NA	TGTGCCAGCAGTGAAGCGTACGGTTTTAATGAAAAACTGTTTTTT	CASSEAYGFNEKLFF
TRBV7-7	TRBD1	TRBJ2-2	NA	TGTGCTAGCAGCCGTTCCGGGACAGACACCGGGGAGCTGTTTTTT	CASSRSGTDTGELFF
TRBV27	NA	TRBJ1-6	NA	TGTGCCAGCAGTCCCGAAGCCGGGTATAATTCACCCCTCCACTTT	CASSPEAGYNSPLHF
TRBV9	NA	TRBJ2-3	NA	TGTGCCAGCAGCGTAGGTTACAGGGTTCCAGATACGCAGTATTTT	CASSVGYRVPDTQYF
TRBV11-2	NA	TRBJ2-1	NA	TGTGCCAGCAGATCAAACCGGGGGAAGGCCCTTTCGACGCACAATGAGCAGTTCTTC	CASRSNRGKALSTHNEQFF
TRBV5-6	TRBD1	TRBJ1-2	once	TGTGCCAGCAGCTTATCAGGGGGCAGGGACTATGGCTACACCTTC	CASSLSGGRDYGYTF
TRBV20-1	NA	TRBJ1-2	NA	TGCAGTGCGCACCAGCAGGGGGGCTACACCTTC	CSAHQQGGYTF
TRBV16	NA	TRBJ2-5	NA	TGTGCCAGCAGCCAGGGCAGGCAAGAGACCCAGTACTTC	CASSQGRQETQYF
TRBV5-1	TRBD1	TRBJ2-2	NA	TGCGCCAGCAGCTTGGGTGACAGGGGGCGCGTAACCGGGGAGCTGTTTTTT	CASSLGDRGRVTGELFF
TRBV9	NA	TRBJ1-2	once	TGTGCCAGCAGCGTATCGGACAGTTCTAACTATGGCTACACCTTC	CASSVSDSSNYGYTF
TRBV7-6	NA	TRBJ1-1	NA	TGTGCCAGCAGCCAGACAGGTTACACTGAAGCTTTCTTT	CASSQTGYTEAFF